The rows below give T cell receptor beta chains drawn from one sample of a study of CD8 T cells in Susac syndrome. Using its own MiXCR run on the immunoSEQ multiplex PCR reads, TCRdb lists one record per CDR3 protein. Here the sample spans roughly 200,000 distinct CDR3 sequences, about 94% being singletons. Material for sequencing was CD4+ T cells from PBMCs. These receptors originate from a human donor with Susac syndrome. CDR3s include the opening cysteine and the closing phenylalanine or tryptophan. Each record gives: J gene, V gene, clone size, CDR3 length, D gene, CDR3 DNA, CDR3 protein. The D gene is left open where the match is weak. The size entry is marked missing in some rows and otherwise reads once, few, many or a size class.

j_call: TRBJ2-2; v_call: TRBV9; clone_size: NA; cdr3_length: 15; d_call: TRBD2; cdr3_nt: TGTGCCAGCAGCGCTAGCGGGAGTAGGACCGGGGAGCTGTTTTTT; cdr3_aa: CASSASGSRTGELFF
j_call: TRBJ1-1; v_call: TRBV5-1; clone_size: NA; cdr3_length: 13; d_call: NA; cdr3_nt: TGCGCCAGCAGCTACGACCCGGGCACTGAAGCTTTCTTT; cdr3_aa: CASSYDPGTEAFF
j_call: TRBJ2-7; v_call: TRBV12-5; clone_size: once; cdr3_length: 16; d_call: TRBD1; cdr3_nt: TGTGCTAGTGGCAGTGACAGGGGGAGTAGTTCCTACGAGCAGTACTTC; cdr3_aa: CASGSDRGSSSYEQYF
j_call: TRBJ1-1; v_call: TRBV29-1; clone_size: NA; cdr3_length: 13; d_call: NA; cdr3_nt: TGCAGCGTTGCCGGACAGTTTCGAACTGAAGCTTTCTTT; cdr3_aa: CSVAGQFRTEAFF
j_call: TRBJ2-3; v_call: TRBV20-1; clone_size: NA; cdr3_length: 14; d_call: NA; cdr3_nt: TGCAGTGCTAGGTATTACAAGAGCACAGATACGCAGTATTTT; cdr3_aa: CSARYYKSTDTQYF
j_call: TRBJ1-1; v_call: TRBV12-3/TRBV12-4; clone_size: once; cdr3_length: 13; d_call: TRBD1; cdr3_nt: TGTGCCAGCAGTCGGGGACAGGGCTCTGAAGCTTTCTTT; cdr3_aa: CASSRGQGSEAFF
j_call: TRBJ2-5; v_call: TRBV12-3/TRBV12-4; clone_size: NA; cdr3_length: 11; d_call: NA; cdr3_nt: TGTGCCAGCGGAAACAGGGAGACCCAGTACTTC; cdr3_aa: CASGNRETQYF
j_call: TRBJ2-1; v_call: TRBV28; clone_size: NA; cdr3_length: 15; d_call: TRBD1; cdr3_nt: TGTGCCAGCAAAGTAACAGGGGGATACTACAATGAGCAGTTCTTC; cdr3_aa: CASKVTGGYYNEQFF
j_call: TRBJ1-6; v_call: TRBV7-2; clone_size: NA; cdr3_length: 16; d_call: TRBD1; cdr3_nt: TGTGCCAGCAGCTACCAGACAGGGGTGGAGAATTCACCCCTCCACTTT; cdr3_aa: CASSYQTGVENSPLHF
j_call: TRBJ2-7; v_call: TRBV5-1; clone_size: NA; cdr3_length: 15; d_call: TRBD2; cdr3_nt: TGCGCCAGCAGCTCCGGAGGGACTAGTTCCCACGAGCAGTACTTC; cdr3_aa: CASSSGGTSSHEQYF
j_call: TRBJ2-2; v_call: TRBV20-1; clone_size: once; cdr3_length: 17; d_call: NA; cdr3_nt: TGCAGTGCTAGAACGGTAGGAAGTGATCATGACACCGGGGAGCTGTTTTTT; cdr3_aa: CSARTVGSDHDTGELFF